What follows are 28 T cell receptor beta chains derived from one specimen sequenced in a study of blood T cell repertoires in COVID-19. Generated by immunoSEQ multiplex PCR, the TCRdb table keeps only in-frame clones and is missing some. Of over 350,000 clones in the sample, more than 75% were seen once. Sequenced material: PBMCs or T cells enriched from blood (not recorded which). The receptor set was obtained from a woman between 18 and 29 years old who had recovered from COVID-19.

This clone was picked up a small number of times. The DNA of the CDR3 is TGCGCCAGCAGACCACTCGGGGGGGCTGACACCGGGGAGCTGTTTTTT. As protein: CASRPLGGADTGELFF. The chain has TRBV5-1 and TRBJ2-2, with 8 positions matching TRBD2. From germline, CDR1 is SGHRS and CDR2 YFSETQ. This CDR3 contains 16 residues. V was clipped by 5 bases and J by 3 bases; unmatched bases: 9.

The rearrangement uses TRBV25-1 and TRBJ1-3; D is unclear. This CDR3 comprises 15 residues. Trimming pared 4 bases from V and 4 bases from J, leaving 14 bases between. Germline CDR1 MGHDK, CDR2 SYGVNS. The CDR3 nucleotides are TGTGCCAGCAGTGGCTACAGCGACTACGGAAACACCATATATTTT. Its translation is CASSGYSDYGNTIYF. Full variable domain (outside the CDR3, taken from reference TRBV25-1 and TRBJ1-3): EADIYQTPRYLVIGTGKKITLECSQTMGHDKMYWYQQDPGMELHLIHYSYGVNSTEKGDLSSESTVSRIRTEHFPLTLESARPSHTSQYLCASSGYSDYGNTIYFGEGSWLTVV.

In regard to this clone: The same CDR3 also results from other DNA sequences found in this sample. The J gene is TRBJ1-2, the V gene TRBV18; 7 bases are a match to TRBD1. The CDR3 consists of 13 residues. V dropped 4 bases and J dropped 6; count of bases not matched to a gene: 5. Looked up from germline, CDR1 is KGHSH and CDR2 is LQKENI. CDR3 amino acids: CASSLDRVNGYTF. CDR3 nucleotides: TGTGCCAGCTCACTCGACAGGGTGAATGGCTACACCTTC.

V usage is TRBV5-1 and J usage is TRBJ2-5; 7 nucleotides match TRBD1. The CDR3 totals 13 residues. V shed 4 bases and J 2 bases; nucleotides not matched to a gene: 2. CDR1 is SGHRS, CDR2 YFSETQ, per germline. The CDR3 loop is CASSPGQQETQYF. In DNA form, the CDR3 reads TGCGCCAGCAGCCCGGGACAGCAAGAGACCCAGTACTTC.

The chain couples TRBV5-4 to TRBJ2-1; 15 bases line up with TRBD2. The ends lost 2 bases at V and 4 bases at J; junction bases unmatched: 4. In germline, CDR1 is SGHNT, CDR2 YYREEE (reference sequence). The CDR3 consists of 17 residues. The CDR3 region is CASSFRTSGGGYNEQFF. DNA of the CDR3: TGTGCCAGCAGCTTCCGGACTAGCGGGGGGGGTTACAATGAGCAGTTCTTC.

The J gene is TRBJ2-6, the V gene TRBV5-8; unclear D gene. This CDR3 region has 15 residues. V was cut by 0 bases and J by 0 bases, with 4 bases left in between. Germline values: CDR1 SGHTS, CDR2 YDEGEE. CDR3 loop: CASSLDGSGANVLTF. CDR3 DNA: TGTGCCAGCAGCTTGGACGGCTCTGGGGCCAACGTCCTGACTTTC.

The chain links TRBV18 to TRBJ2-1; maybe TRBD2 (5 bases). Between the trimmed V and J ends, which lost 8 bases and 4 bases, there was a span of 15 bases. The CDR3 runs 14 residues. CDR1 is KGHSH and CDR2 is LQKENI in the germline V gene. The CDR3 here is CASLTEGNYNEQFF. For the CDR3, the DNA is TGTGCCAGCCTCACCGAGGGCAATTACAATGAGCAGTTCTTC.

The chain uses TRBV5-1 and TRBJ2-7; TRBD1 matches at 7 bases. The germline V gene has CDR1 SGHRS and CDR2 YFSETQ. The CDR3 covers 15 residues. With 6 bases clipped from V and 0 bases from J, the junction kept 9 bases outside the gene matches. The CDR3 here is CASKPGTVSSYEQYF. CDR3 coding DNA: TGCGCCAGCAAACCCGGGACAGTAAGCTCCTACGAGCAGTACTTC. The whole variable domain, filled in from reference TRBV5-1 and TRBJ2-7, reads KAGVTQTPRYLIKTRGQQVTLSCSPISGHRSVSWYQQTPGQGLQFLFEYFSETQRNKGNFPGRFSGRQFSNSRSEMNVSTLELGDSALYLCASKPGTVSSYEQYFGPGTRLTVT.

This sequence joins TRBV9 and TRBJ1-5; D may be TRBD1 (5 bases). Germline V gene data show CDR1 as SGDLS and CDR2 as YYNGEE. Trimming took off 1 base at V and 5 bases at J, with 13 bases between the two ends. The CDR3 has 15 amino acids. CDR3 bases: TGTGCCAGCAGCGTATCCACAGGCCTGCATCAGCCCCAGCATTTT. Translation: CASSVSTGLHQPQHF.

The chain couples TRBV6-5 to TRBJ1-5; TRBD1 matches at 9 bases. CDR1 and CDR2 from the germline V gene are MNHEY and SVGAGI. V lost 7 bases and J lost 3; bases outside the gene matches: 7. CDR3 size: 15 residues. The CDR3 DNA follows: TGTGCCAGCAAGCTCGGACAGGGGTCCAATCAGCCCCAGCATTTT. Protein: CASKLGQGSNQPQHF.

In regard to this clone: At the DNA level, this CDR3 is encoded by other sequences in the same sample as well. The chain is built from TRBV5-4 and TRBJ2-1, with 11 bases lining up with TRBD2. This CDR3 spans 15 amino acids. The germline gives CDR1 SGHNT, CDR2 YYREEE (reference sequence). Losses at the gene ends were 0 bases for V and 5 bases for J; bases not matched to a gene: 1. The chain's CDR3 is CASSLASGGNNEQFF. DNA of the CDR3: TGTGCCAGCAGCTTGGCTAGCGGGGGGAACAATGAGCAGTTCTTC.

This chain uses TRBV18 with TRBJ1-1, with D tentatively TRBD1 (5 bases). Trimming cost V 2 bases and J 1 base, with 11 bases left between them. The CDR3 is 15 residues long. Germline-derived CDR1 and CDR2 are KGHSH and LQKENI. CDR3 region: CASSPETGPNTEAFF. DNA of the CDR3: TGTGCCAGCTCACCAGAAACAGGACCGAACACTGAAGCTTTCTTT.

V usage is TRBV10-3 and J usage is TRBJ1-5, with unresolved D. Germline V gives CDR1 ENHRY, CDR2 SYGVKD. The CDR3 is made up of 14 amino acids. Trimming cost V 3 bases and J 0 bases, with 6 bases left between them. The DNA of the CDR3 is TGTGCCATCAGTGACGACTATAGCAATCAGCCCCAGCATTTT. It yields the protein CAISDDYSNQPQHF.

CDR3 in DNA: TGTGCCAGCAGCCCCCCCCGCCAGGGGCCACCCCTCCACTTT. Protein: CASSPPRQGPPLHF. This chain links TRBV4-2 with TRBJ1-6; tentatively, D is TRBD1 (6 bases). Germline V gives CDR1 LGHNA, CDR2 YNFKEQ. V was shortened by 4 bases and J by 11 bases, with 15 bases between the two germline ends. The CDR3 sequence is 14 residues long.

The rearrangement uses TRBV19 and TRBJ1-2, with 10 nucleotides matching TRBD1. V trimming: 6 bases; J trimming: 1 base; junction bases outside the gene matches: 8. CDR1 is LNHDA, CDR2 SQIVND, per germline (reference sequence). The CDR3 loop spans 16 amino acids. The CDR3 region is CASSKLGTGDNYGYTF. The CDR3 DNA reads TGTGCCAGTAGCAAACTAGGGACAGGGGATAACTATGGCTACACCTTC.

The chain combines TRBV6-1 with TRBJ2-6; D may be TRBD1 (5 bases). The ends were cut back, 6 bases at V and 0 bases at J, with 9 bases in the middle. CDR3 length: 15 residues. In germline, CDR1 is MNHNS, CDR2 SASEGT. Here the CDR3 reads CASSDSFSGANVLTF. Here the CDR3 DNA reads TGTGCCAGCAGCGACAGTTTCTCTGGGGCCAACGTCCTGACTTTC.

The rearrangement uses TRBV29-1 and TRBJ2-7, with TRBD1 matching 9 bases. Germline V gene sequence: CDR1 SQVTM, CDR2 ANQGSEA. Trimming at V came to 2 bases and at J to 1 base, leaving 3 bases not matched to a gene. The CDR3 is 14 residues long. CDR3 coding DNA: TGCAGCGTTGAATTAGGACAGGGGTCCTACGAGCAGTACTTC. Translation gives CSVELGQGSYEQYF.

V gene TRBV30 combines with J gene TRBJ2-2; 8 nucleotides agree with TRBD1. The J segment lost 6 bases and the V segment lost 2 bases, leaving 5 bases of the junction unmatched. In germline, CDR1 is GTSNPN, CDR2 SVGIG (reference sequence). The CDR3 has 14 amino acids. In DNA form, the CDR3 reads TGTGCCTGGAGTCACGGACAGGGTCCCGGGGAGCTGTTTTTT. Translation: CAWSHGQGPGELFF. The full variable domain, rest sourced from reference TRBV30 and TRBJ2-2, is SQTIHQWPATLVQPVGSPLSLECTVEGTSNPNLYWYRQAAGRGLQLLFYSVGIGQISSEVPQNLSASRPQDRQFILSSKKLLLSDSGFYLCAWSHGQGPGELFFGEGSRLTVL.

V and J are TRBV13 and TRBJ2-6; a weak D match, TRBD1 (6 bases). Trimming pared 0 bases from V and 4 bases from J, leaving 10 bases between. The CDR3 has 16 residues. Germline CDR1 reads PRHDT; CDR2 reads FYEKMQ (reference sequence). The CDR3 sequence is CASSLGGTPGANVLTF. CDR3 nucleotide sequence: TGTGCCAGCAGCTTAGGCGGGACACCCGGGGCCAACGTCCTGACTTTC.

The chain joins TRBV11-3 to TRBJ2-7; 7 bases agree with TRBD1. This CDR3 is built from 14 residues. Germline lookup yields CDR1 SGHNT and CDR2 YENEEA. The J segment lost 1 base and the V segment lost 5 bases, leaving 5 bases of the junction unmatched. CDR3 in amino acids: CASSPDRESYEQYF. The CDR3, as DNA: TGTGCCAGCAGCCCAGACAGGGAATCCTACGAGCAGTACTTC.

V and J are TRBV13 and TRBJ1-2, with TRBD1 matching 8 bases. With 5 bases clipped from V and 6 bases from J, the junction kept 11 bases outside the gene matches. Germline V CDR1 and CDR2: PRHDT, FYEKMQ (reference sequence). This CDR3 spans 15 amino acids. The DNA for the CDR3 is TGTGCCAGCAGCCGAGGCCAGGGGGCCAAAGATGGCTACACCTTC. Encoded protein: CASSRGQGAKDGYTF.

The genes are TRBV19 and TRBJ2-7; no reliable D call. Per germline, CDR1 LNHDA and CDR2 SQIVND (reference sequence). Trimming pared 3 bases from V and 7 bases from J, leaving 10 bases between. This CDR3 region has 12 residues. CDR3: CASSIASGEQYF. The CDR3 DNA reads TGTGCCAGTAGTATCGCCTCGGGTGAGCAGTACTTC.

The chain joins TRBV3-1 (or the pseudogene TRBV3-2) to TRBJ2-2; 10 bases map to TRBD1. The CDR3 totals 17 residues. The V gene's germline CDR1 is LGHDT and CDR2 YNNKEL (reference sequence). Unmatched junction bases numbered 15, after V lost 4 bases and J lost 10 bases. The CDR3 loop reads CASSLVSGQGFRKELFF. The CDR3 DNA reads TGTGCCAGCAGCCTAGTATCGGGACAGGGGTTTCGGAAGGAGCTGTTTTTT.

The chain employs TRBV7-8 and TRBJ2-2; 7 positions agree with TRBD2. CDR1 is SGHVS and CDR2 is FQNEAQ in the germline V gene. The junction had 14 bases not matched to a gene; V was cut back by 8 bases and J by 8 bases. This CDR3 is 15 amino acids long. The CDR3 loop is CASDPETGGNGELFF. The CDR3 DNA sequence: TGTGCCAGCGACCCGGAGACGGGGGGTAATGGGGAGCTGTTTTTT.

This clone was seen a handful of times. The genes are TRBV5-4 and TRBJ2-5; D possibly corresponds to TRBD1 (6 bases). The CDR3 consists of 15 residues. In germline, CDR1 is SGHNT, CDR2 YYREEE (reference sequence). The germline V and J ends were trimmed by 4 bases and 2 bases, with 15 bases remaining between them. The CDR3 spells CASSRPGAQQETQYF. Written as DNA, the CDR3 is TGTGCCAGCAGCCGTCCAGGGGCCCAACAAGAGACCCAGTACTTC.

This clone has only one observation. The rearrangement links TRBV29-1 to TRBJ2-3, with D perhaps TRBD1 (6 bases). The CDR3 loop spans 12 amino acids. CDR1 is SQVTM, CDR2 ANQGSEA, per germline. With 7 bases removed from V and 2 bases from J, the gap between germline ends came to 10 bases. The CDR3 reads CSGTEYTDTQYF. CDR3 coding DNA: TGCAGCGGGACAGAGTACACAGATACGCAGTATTTT.

V gene TRBV15 combines with J gene TRBJ2-5; 14 bases align to TRBD2. Per the germline V gene, CDR1 is LNHNV and CDR2 is YYDKDF (reference sequence). The CDR3 covers 16 residues. V shed 3 bases and J 3 bases; nucleotides not matched to a gene: 3. For the CDR3, the DNA is TGTGCCACCAGCAGGGGGGGACTAGCGGGGGAAGAGACCCAGTACTTC. Translated: CATSRGGLAGEETQYF. Using reference TRBV15 and TRBJ2-5 for the parts outside the CDR3, the full variable domain is DAMVIQNPRYQVTQFGKPVTLSCSQTLNHNVMYWYQQKSSQAPKLLFHYYDKDFNNEADTPDNFQSRRPNTSFCFLDIRSPGLGDTAMYLCATSRGGLAGEETQYFGPGTRLLVL.

The chain recombines TRBV7-9 with TRBJ2-3; D call uncertain. In germline, CDR1 is SEHNR, CDR2 FQNEAQ (reference sequence). The V end lost 5 bases, the J end lost 6 bases, and 9 bases lay between the germline ends. CDR3 length: 12 residues. The CDR3 loop reads CASSPPRDTQYF. Here the CDR3 DNA reads TGTGCCAGCAGCCCCCCCCGGGATACGCAGTATTTT.